This TCR beta chain was identified in a study of CD8 T cells in Susac syndrome. The CDR3 length is 17 residues. CDR1 and CDR2 (germline): KGHDR, SFDVKD. V shed 3 bases, J shed 5 bases, and the junction held 11 bases outside the gene matches. The study sequenced TCR beta in blood CD8+ and CD4+ T cells. Control patients had untreated stable or active relapsing-remitting multiple sclerosis by revised McDonald criteria. Random hexamers served to reverse transcribe about 0.45 to 1 ug RNA. Each CDR3 protein is one row after TCRdb ran MiXCR on the immunoSEQ multiplex PCR reads. The data show over 150,000 distinct CDR3 sequences, over 90% seen once.

The rearrangement links TRBV24-1 to TRBJ2-1, with TRBD2 matching over 8 bases. Sequencing used CD4+ T cells from PBMCs. The receptor was derived from a human donor with multiple sclerosis. This CDR3 reads CATSDGTGAGAHNEQFF. DNA of the CDR3: TGTGCCACCAGTGATGGGACTGGAGCGGGAGCCCACAATGAGCAGTTCTTC.